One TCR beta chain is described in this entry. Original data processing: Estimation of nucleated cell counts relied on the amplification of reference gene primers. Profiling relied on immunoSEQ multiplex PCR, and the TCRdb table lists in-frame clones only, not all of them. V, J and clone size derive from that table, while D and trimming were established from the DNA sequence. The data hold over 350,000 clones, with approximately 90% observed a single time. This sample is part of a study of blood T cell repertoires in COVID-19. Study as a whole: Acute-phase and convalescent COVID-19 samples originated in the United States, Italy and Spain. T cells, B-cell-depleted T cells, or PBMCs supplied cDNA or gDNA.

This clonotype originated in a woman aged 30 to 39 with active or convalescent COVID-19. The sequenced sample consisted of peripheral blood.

The DNA of the CDR3 is TGTGCCAGCAGTCCAGAGGGGGACAATCAGCCCCAGCATTTT. This sequence encodes CASSPEGDNQPQHF. The chain has TRBV6-4 and TRBJ1-5; tentative D call: TRBD1 (6 bases). Deletions cut 5 bases from V and 3 bases from J, with 11 bases between. Germline V gene data show CDR1 as MRHNA and CDR2 as SNTAGT. The CDR3 runs 14 residues.